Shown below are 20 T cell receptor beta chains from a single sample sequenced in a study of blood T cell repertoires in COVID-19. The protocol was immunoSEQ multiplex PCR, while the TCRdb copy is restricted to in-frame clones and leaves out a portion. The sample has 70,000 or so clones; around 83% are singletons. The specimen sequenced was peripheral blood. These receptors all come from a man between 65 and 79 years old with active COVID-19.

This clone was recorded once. The CDR3 loop is CASSPPLADSYEQYF. DNA of the CDR3: TGTGCCAGCTCACCCCCCCTAGCGGACTCCTACGAGCAGTACTTC. The chain uses TRBV18 and TRBJ2-7; the match to TRBD2 covers 7 bases. The germline V gene encodes CDR1 KGHSH and CDR2 LQKENI. This CDR3 comprises 15 residues. V was clipped by 3 bases and J by 0 bases; unmatched bases: 5. Filled out from reference TRBV18 and TRBJ2-7, the complete variable domain reads NAGVMQNPRHLVRRRGQEARLRCSPMKGHSHVYWYRQLPEEGLKFMVYLQKENIIDESGMPKERFSAEFPKEGPSILRIQQVVRGDSAAYFCASSPPLADSYEQYFGPGTRLTVT.

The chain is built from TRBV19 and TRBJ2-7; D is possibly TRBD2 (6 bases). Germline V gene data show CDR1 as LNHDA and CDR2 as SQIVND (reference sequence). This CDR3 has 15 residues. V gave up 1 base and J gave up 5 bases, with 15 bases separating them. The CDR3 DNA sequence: TGTGCCAGTAGTATAGGGGCGGGACCCCCCGACGAGCAGTACTTC. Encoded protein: CASSIGAGPPDEQYF.

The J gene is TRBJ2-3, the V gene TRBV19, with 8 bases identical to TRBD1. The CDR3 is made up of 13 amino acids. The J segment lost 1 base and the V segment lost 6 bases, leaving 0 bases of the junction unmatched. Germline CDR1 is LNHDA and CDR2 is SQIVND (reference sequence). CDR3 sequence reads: CASSRGRTDTQYF. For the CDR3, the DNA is TGTGCCAGTAGCAGGGGGCGCACAGATACGCAGTATTTT.

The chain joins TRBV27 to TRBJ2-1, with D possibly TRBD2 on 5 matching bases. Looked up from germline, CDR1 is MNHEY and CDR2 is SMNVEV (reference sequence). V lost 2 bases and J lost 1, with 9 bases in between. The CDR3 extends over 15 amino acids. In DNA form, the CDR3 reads TGTGCCAGCAGTTTACTAGGGAGTTCCTACAATGAGCAGTTCTTC. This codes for CASSLLGSSYNEQFF.

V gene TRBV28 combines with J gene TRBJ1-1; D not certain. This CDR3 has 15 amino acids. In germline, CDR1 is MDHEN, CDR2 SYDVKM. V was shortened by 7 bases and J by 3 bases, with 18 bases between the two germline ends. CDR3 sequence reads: CASTRSGRFYTEAFF. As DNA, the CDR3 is TGTGCCAGCACCCGTAGTGGGAGATTCTACACTGAAGCTTTCTTT.

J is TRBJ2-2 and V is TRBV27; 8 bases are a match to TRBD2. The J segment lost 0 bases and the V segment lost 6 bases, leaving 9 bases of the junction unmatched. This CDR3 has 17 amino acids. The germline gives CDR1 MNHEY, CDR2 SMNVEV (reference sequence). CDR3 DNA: TGTGCCAGCAGCCTCCGGCGGGGGGCCTCGAACACCGGGGAGCTGTTTTTT. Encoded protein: CASSLRRGASNTGELFF.

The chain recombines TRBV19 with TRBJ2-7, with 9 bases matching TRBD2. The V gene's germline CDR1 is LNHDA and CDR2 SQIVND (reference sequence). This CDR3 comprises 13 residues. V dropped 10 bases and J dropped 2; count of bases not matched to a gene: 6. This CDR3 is CANQREATYEQYF. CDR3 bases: TGTGCCAACCAGCGGGAGGCGACCTACGAGCAGTACTTC. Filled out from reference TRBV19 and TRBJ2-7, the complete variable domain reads DGGITQSPKYLFRKEGQNVTLSCEQNLNHDAMYWYRQDPGQGLRLIYYSQIVNDFQKGDIAEGYSVSREKKESFPLTVTSAQKNPTAFYLCANQREATYEQYFGPGTRLTVT.

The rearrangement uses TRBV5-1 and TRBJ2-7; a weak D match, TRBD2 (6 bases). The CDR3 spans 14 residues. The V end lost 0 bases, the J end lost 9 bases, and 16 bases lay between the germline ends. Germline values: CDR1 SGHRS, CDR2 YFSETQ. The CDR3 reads CASSLDGGPGGQYF. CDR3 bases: TGCGCCAGCAGCTTGGACGGAGGGCCCGGTGGGCAGTACTTC.

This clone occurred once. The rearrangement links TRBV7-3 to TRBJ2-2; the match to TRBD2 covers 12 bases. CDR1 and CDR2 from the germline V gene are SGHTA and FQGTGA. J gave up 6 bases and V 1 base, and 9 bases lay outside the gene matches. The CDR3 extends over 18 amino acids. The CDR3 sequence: CASSLIGRTSGTPGELFF. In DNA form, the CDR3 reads TGTGCCAGCAGCTTAATCGGACGGACTAGCGGGACCCCCGGGGAGCTGTTTTTT.

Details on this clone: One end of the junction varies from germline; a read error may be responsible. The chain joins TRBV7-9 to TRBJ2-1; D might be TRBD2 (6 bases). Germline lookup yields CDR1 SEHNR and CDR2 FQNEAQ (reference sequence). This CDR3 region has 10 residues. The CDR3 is CASSLGREVF. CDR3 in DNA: TGTGCCAGCAGCTTAGGGAGGGAGGTCTTC.

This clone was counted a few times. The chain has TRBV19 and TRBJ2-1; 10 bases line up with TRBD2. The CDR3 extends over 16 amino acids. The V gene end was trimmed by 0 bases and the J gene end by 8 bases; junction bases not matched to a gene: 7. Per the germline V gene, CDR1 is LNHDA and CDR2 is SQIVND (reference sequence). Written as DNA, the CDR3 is TGTGCCAGTAGTATAGACGGGCTAGCGGGAGCTGATGAGCAGTTCTTC. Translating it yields CASSIDGLAGADEQFF.

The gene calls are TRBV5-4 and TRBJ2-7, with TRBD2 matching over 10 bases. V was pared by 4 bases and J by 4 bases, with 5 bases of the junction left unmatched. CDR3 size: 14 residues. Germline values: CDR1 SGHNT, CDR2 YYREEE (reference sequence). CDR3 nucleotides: TGTGCCAGCAGCGCCAGCGGGGGGGGGTACGAGCAGTACTTC. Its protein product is CASSASGGGYEQYF.

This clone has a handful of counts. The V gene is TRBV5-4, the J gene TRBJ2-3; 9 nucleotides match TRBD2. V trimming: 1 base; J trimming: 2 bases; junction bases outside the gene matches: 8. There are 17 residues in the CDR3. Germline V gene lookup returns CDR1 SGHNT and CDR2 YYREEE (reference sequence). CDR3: CASSLPRGREATDTQYF. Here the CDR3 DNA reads TGTGCCAGCAGCTTGCCACGCGGGAGGGAGGCCACAGATACGCAGTATTTT.

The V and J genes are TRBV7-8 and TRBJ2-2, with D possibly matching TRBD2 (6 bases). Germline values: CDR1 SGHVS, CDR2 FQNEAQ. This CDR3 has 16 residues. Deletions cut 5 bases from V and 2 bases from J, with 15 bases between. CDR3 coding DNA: TGTGCCAGCAGCCCCCGGGGGAGTATTAACACCGGGGAGCTGTTTTTT. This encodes CASSPRGSINTGELFF. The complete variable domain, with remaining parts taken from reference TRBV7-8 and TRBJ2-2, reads GAGVSQSPRYKVAKRGQDVALRCDPISGHVSLFWYQQALGQGPEFLTYFQNEAQLDKSGLPSDRFFAERPEGSVSTLKIQRTQQEDSAVYLCASSPRGSINTGELFFGEGSRLTVL.

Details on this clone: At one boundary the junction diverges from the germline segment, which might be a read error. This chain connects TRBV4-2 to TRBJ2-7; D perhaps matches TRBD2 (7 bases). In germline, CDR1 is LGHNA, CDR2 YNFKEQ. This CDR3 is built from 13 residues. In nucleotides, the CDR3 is TGTGCCAGCAGCCAAGAAGAGGGGGGGAGACTTCTCTTC. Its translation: CASSQEEGGRLLF.

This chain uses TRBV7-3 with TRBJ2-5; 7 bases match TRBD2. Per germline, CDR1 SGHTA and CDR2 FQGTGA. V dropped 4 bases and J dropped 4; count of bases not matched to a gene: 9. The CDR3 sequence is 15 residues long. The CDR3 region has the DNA TGTGCCAGCAGCTCGACGGGACCGGGGGGAGAGACCCAGTACTTC. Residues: CASSSTGPGGETQYF.

The CDR3 loop is CASSRGTGEKLFF. Here the CDR3 DNA reads TGTGCCAGTAGTAGAGGGACAGGCGAAAAACTGTTTTTT. The chain employs TRBV19 and TRBJ1-4; TRBD1 matches at 8 bases. From germline, CDR1 is LNHDA and CDR2 SQIVND (reference sequence). The CDR3 covers 13 residues. V trimming: 4 bases; J trimming: 8 bases; junction bases outside the gene matches: 3.

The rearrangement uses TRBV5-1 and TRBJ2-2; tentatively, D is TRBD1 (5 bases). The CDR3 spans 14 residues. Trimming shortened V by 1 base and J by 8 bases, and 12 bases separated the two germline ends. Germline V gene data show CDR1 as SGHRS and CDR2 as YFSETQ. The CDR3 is CASSLLQDRGELFF. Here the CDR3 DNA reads TGCGCCAGCAGCTTGTTACAGGACCGGGGGGAGCTGTTTTTT.

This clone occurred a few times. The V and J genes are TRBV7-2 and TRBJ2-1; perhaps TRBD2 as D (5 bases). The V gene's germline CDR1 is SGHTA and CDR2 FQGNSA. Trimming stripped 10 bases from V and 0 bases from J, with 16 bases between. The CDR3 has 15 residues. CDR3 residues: CATDGNPSSYNEQFF. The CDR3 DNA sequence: TGTGCCACCGACGGGAACCCGAGCTCCTACAATGAGCAGTTCTTC. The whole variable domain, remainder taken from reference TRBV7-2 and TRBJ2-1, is GAGVSQSPSNKVTEKGKDVELRCDPISGHTALYWYRQSLGQGLEFLIYFQGNSAPDKSGLPSDRFSAERTGGSVSTLTIQRTQQEDSAVYLCATDGNPSSYNEQFFGPGTRLTVL.

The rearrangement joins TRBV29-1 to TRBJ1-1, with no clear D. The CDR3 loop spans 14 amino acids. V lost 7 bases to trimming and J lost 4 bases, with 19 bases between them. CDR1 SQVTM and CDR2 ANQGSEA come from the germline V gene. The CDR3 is CSATSGSLSTEAFF. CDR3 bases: TGCAGCGCCACTTCTGGGAGCCTAAGCACTGAAGCTTTCTTT.